Listed here are 25 T cell receptor beta chains from one sample, sequenced in a study of blood T cell repertoires in COVID-19. Profiling relied on immunoSEQ multiplex PCR, and the TCRdb table lists in-frame clones only, not all of them. The sample gives about 230,000 clones, roughly 86% of which show up once; almost 4% is in the top ten. The sample was PBMCs or T cells enriched from blood (not recorded which). Source of these receptors: a woman under 40 with acute COVID-19.

CDR3: CASSVSGGGTDTQYF. CDR3 nucleotides: TGTGCCAGCAGCGTTAGCGGGGGCGGCACAGATACGCAGTATTTT. The V and J genes are TRBV9 and TRBJ2-3, with 9 bases matching TRBD2. CDR1 and CDR2 from the germline V gene are SGDLS and YYNGEE. The CDR3 has 15 residues. Trimming cost V 2 bases and J 1 base; bases outside gene matches: 2.

This clone showed up just once. The V and J genes are TRBV6-2 or TRBV6-3 and TRBJ2-7; D uncertain. The CDR3 spans 13 residues. Germline V gene lookup returns CDR1 MNHEY and CDR2 SVGEGT. Trimming removed 2 bases at V and 5 bases at J, with 10 bases between. DNA for the CDR3: TGTGCCAGCAGTTACCTTGAAAGCCACGAGCAGTACTTC. It specifies CASSYLESHEQYF.

The rearrangement joins TRBV4-3 to TRBJ1-1, with D perhaps matching TRBD1 (6 bases). This CDR3 comprises 16 residues. CDR1 is LGHNA and CDR2 is YSLEER in the germline V gene. Trimming took off 0 bases at V and 2 bases at J, with 13 bases between the two ends. The CDR3 nucleotides are TGCGCCAGCAGCCAAGATCGGCTGGGGGCCAACACTGAAGCTTTCTTT. The encoded protein is CASSQDRLGANTEAFF.

The gene calls are TRBV5-1 and TRBJ1-1; no firm D call. Germline V gene sequence: CDR1 SGHRS, CDR2 YFSETQ. The CDR3 consists of 14 residues. V lost 4 bases and J 0 bases, leaving 10 bases between the germline ends. The CDR3 protein is CASSVQSMNTEAFF. The CDR3 DNA sequence: TGCGCCAGCAGCGTACAGAGTATGAACACTGAAGCTTTCTTT.

The chain employs TRBV2 and TRBJ1-1; maybe TRBD1 (5 bases). Germline CDR1 is SNHLY and CDR2 is FYNNEI. V dropped 7 bases and J dropped 4 bases, with 16 bases sitting between them. The CDR3 runs to 14 residues. In DNA form, the CDR3 reads TGTGCCAGCACCCTGTCGGGGGGGTCCACTGAAGCTTTCTTT. Encoded protein: CASTLSGGSTEAFF. Using reference TRBV2 and TRBJ1-1 for the parts outside the CDR3, the full variable domain is EPEVTQTPSHQVTQMGQEVILRCVPISNHLYFYWYRQILGQKVEFLVSFYNNEISEKSEIFDDQFSVERPDGSNFTLKIRSTKLEDSAMYFCASTLSGGSTEAFFGQGTRLTVV.

The chain combines TRBV4-1 with TRBJ2-2, with a possible D match to TRBD2 (5 bases). CDR1 and CDR2 (germline): MGHRA, YSYEKL. This CDR3 region has 17 residues. Trimming stripped 1 base from V and 1 base from J, with 13 bases between. The CDR3 loop reads CASSQAASTMNTGELFF. The CDR3, as DNA: TGCGCCAGCAGCCAAGCGGCTAGCACTATGAACACCGGGGAGCTGTTTTTT.

CDR3 region: CASSINRVGYEQYF. CDR3 bases: TGTGCCAGCAGCATAAACAGGGTTGGCTACGAGCAGTACTTC. The V and J genes are TRBV11-1 and TRBJ2-7; TRBD1 might be the D (6 bases). The CDR3 consists of 14 residues. The V and J ends lost 5 bases and 3 bases respectively, with 14 bases between them. Germline lookup yields CDR1 SGHAT and CDR2 FQDESV (reference sequence).

The CDR3 spells CASYRQGYNSPLHF. The DNA of the CDR3 is TGTGCCAGCTATAGACAGGGGTATAATTCACCCCTCCACTTT. The V and J genes are TRBV2 and TRBJ1-6, with 8 bases matching TRBD1. Losses at the gene ends were 8 bases for V and 4 bases for J; bases not matched to a gene: 4. The CDR3 covers 14 residues. The germline V gene encodes CDR1 SNHLY and CDR2 FYNNEI. The whole variable domain, filled in from reference TRBV2 and TRBJ1-6, reads EPEVTQTPSHQVTQMGQEVILRCVPISNHLYFYWYRQILGQKVEFLVSFYNNEISEKSEIFDDQFSVERPDGSNFTLKIRSTKLEDSAMYFCASYRQGYNSPLHFGNGTRLTVT.

This clone was observed once. The CDR3 is CASSIFREGAGANVLTF. CDR3 sequence (DNA): TGTGCCAGTAGTATATTCAGGGAGGGAGCTGGGGCCAACGTCCTGACTTTC. The gene calls are TRBV19 and TRBJ2-6, with 7 positions matching TRBD2. Germline CDR1 is LNHDA and CDR2 is SQIVND (reference sequence). V shed 2 bases, J shed 2 bases, and the junction held 6 bases outside the gene matches. The CDR3 runs 17 residues.

The V gene is TRBV28, the J gene TRBJ1-5; no firm D call. The V end lost 5 bases, the J end lost 6 bases, and 8 bases lay between the germline ends. Germline values: CDR1 MDHEN, CDR2 SYDVKM. This CDR3 has 12 amino acids. The CDR3 here is CASSEEAQPQHF. CDR3 DNA: TGTGCCAGCAGTGAGGAGGCTCAGCCCCAGCATTTT. Variable domain in full (rest from reference TRBV28 and TRBJ1-5): DVKVTQSSRYLVKRTGEKVFLECVQDMDHENMFWYRQDPGLGLRLIYFSYDVKMKEKGDIPEGYSVSREKKERFSLILESASTNQTSMYLCASSEEAQPQHFGDGTRLSIL.

The rearrangement uses TRBV5-1 and TRBJ2-5, with TRBD2 as a possible D gene (6 bases). This CDR3 has 17 residues. With 4 bases removed from V and 0 bases from J, the gap between germline ends came to 19 bases. CDR1 SGHRS and CDR2 YFSETQ come from the germline V gene. This chain's CDR3 is CASSHTRDFWYQETQYF. In DNA form, the CDR3 reads TGCGCCAGCAGCCATACGAGGGACTTTTGGTACCAAGAGACCCAGTACTTC.

V and J are TRBV7-2 and TRBJ2-7; 7 nucleotides agree with TRBD2. The CDR3 runs 14 residues. Germline V CDR1 and CDR2: SGHTA, FQGNSA. V was pared by 4 bases and J by 1 base, with 4 bases of the junction left unmatched. The CDR3 DNA follows: TGTGCCAGCAGCTCCCAGCGGGAATCCTACGAGCAGTACTTC. Translating it yields CASSSQRESYEQYF.

The rearrangement links TRBV6-6 to TRBJ2-1; TRBD1 matches 8 bases. The V gene's germline CDR1 is MNHNY and CDR2 SVGAGI (reference sequence). This CDR3 has 13 amino acids. V was pared by 7 bases and J by 6 bases, with 5 bases of the junction left unmatched. The CDR3 nucleotides are TGTGCCAGCACACAGGGGGAGGTCAATGAGCAGTTCTTC. Translating it yields CASTQGEVNEQFF.

The chain is built from TRBV4-1 and TRBJ1-6, with 7 nucleotides matching TRBD1. The CDR3 length is 18 residues. Unmatched junction bases numbered 6, after V lost 1 base and J lost 0 bases. Germline V gene lookup returns CDR1 MGHRA and CDR2 YSYEKL. For the CDR3, the DNA is TGCGCCAGCAGCCAAGGAACAGGGGACGGCTCCTATAATTCACCCCTCCACTTT. Residues: CASSQGTGDGSYNSPLHF.

The J gene is TRBJ1-5, the V gene TRBV5-4; no definite D call. The V and J ends lost 0 bases and 2 bases respectively, with 9 bases between them. Germline loops: CDR1 SGHNT, CDR2 YYREEE (reference sequence). The CDR3 is made up of 15 amino acids. The CDR3 reads CASSLDGGGNQPQHF. For the CDR3, the DNA is TGTGCCAGCAGCTTGGACGGCGGGGGCAATCAGCCCCAGCATTTT.

As regards this clone: The junction departs from germline at one end; a sequencing error may be responsible. The V call is TRBV10-2, the J call TRBJ2-6; D is perhaps TRBD1 (6 bases). The CDR3 is 17 amino acids. From germline, CDR1 is WSHSY and CDR2 SAAADI. The CDR3 DNA reads as TGCGCCAGTAGTGGATGGGGGCCAGGGTCTGGGGCCAACGTCCTGACTTTC. Its protein product is CASSGWGPGSGANVLTF.

This chain links TRBV7-9 with TRBJ1-5; the match to TRBD1 covers 8 bases. The CDR3 loop spans 15 amino acids. The J segment lost 5 bases and the V segment lost 5 bases, leaving 8 bases of the junction unmatched. The V gene's germline CDR1 is SEHNR and CDR2 FQNEAQ (reference sequence). In DNA form, the CDR3 reads TGTGCCAGCAGCAAACGGACAGGGTCTGATCAGCCCCAGCATTTT. It translates to CASSKRTGSDQPQHF.

Here the CDR3 reads CASSSRVTGDEQYF. The CDR3 region has the DNA TGCGCCAGCAGCTCTCGAGTAACAGGGGACGAGCAGTACTTC. The rearrangement uses TRBV5-1 and TRBJ2-7, with TRBD1 identical over 7 bases. The V segment lost 3 bases and the J segment 5 bases; nucleotides outside the gene matches: 8. CDR1 and CDR2 (germline): SGHRS, YFSETQ. The CDR3 is 14 amino acids.

V is TRBV7-9 and J is TRBJ2-5, with TRBD1 matching over 9 bases. This CDR3 comprises 15 residues. Per germline, CDR1 SEHNR and CDR2 FQNEAQ (reference sequence). Trimming cost V 5 bases and J 5 bases; bases outside gene matches: 9. The CDR3 DNA follows: TGTGCCAGCAGCCCTCGGGACAGGGCTGGGGAGACCCAGTACTTC. Protein sequence: CASSPRDRAGETQYF.

The rearrangement uses TRBV28 and TRBJ1-5; 9 nucleotides match TRBD1. The ends lost 6 bases at V and 7 bases at J; junction bases unmatched: 10. The CDR3 covers 15 residues. Germline V CDR1 and CDR2: MDHEN, SYDVKM. CDR3 sequence (DNA): TGTGCCAGCAGCTCAGCCGGGACAGGGTACCAGCCCCAGCATTTT. Protein: CASSSAGTGYQPQHF.

CDR3 nucleotide sequence: TGTGCCAGCAGCAACAACAGGGCCCCCTACGAGCAGTACTTC. It is translated as CASSNNRAPYEQYF. The gene calls are TRBV7-9 and TRBJ2-7; weak D call: TRBD1 (6 bases). This CDR3 has 14 residues. V lost 5 bases and J lost 2, with 13 bases in between. Germline CDR1 and CDR2: SEHNR and FQNEAQ (reference sequence). The whole variable domain, remainder taken from reference TRBV7-9 and TRBJ2-7, is DTGVSQNPRHKITKRGQNVTFRCDPISEHNRLYWYRQTLGQGPEFLTYFQNEAQLEKSRLLSDRFSAERPKGSFSTLEIQRTEQGDSAMYLCASSNNRAPYEQYFGPGTRLTVT.

The rearrangement uses TRBV19 and TRBJ1-5; D uncertain. In germline, CDR1 is LNHDA, CDR2 SQIVND (reference sequence). This CDR3 comprises 13 residues. The ends were cut back, 7 bases at V and 3 bases at J, with 10 bases in the middle. Here the CDR3 DNA reads TGTGCCAGTAATGGGCTTTTCAATCAGCCCCAGCATTTT. It encodes CASNGLFNQPQHF. Full variable domain (outside the CDR3, taken from reference TRBV19 and TRBJ1-5): DGGITQSPKYLFRKEGQNVTLSCEQNLNHDAMYWYRQDPGQGLRLIYYSQIVNDFQKGDIAEGYSVSREKKESFPLTVTSAQKNPTAFYLCASNGLFNQPQHFGDGTRLSIL.

V gene TRBV14 combines with J gene TRBJ2-1; 8 nucleotides agree with TRBD1. The CDR3 is 16 amino acids. The V gene end was trimmed by 5 bases and the J gene end by 3 bases; junction bases not matched to a gene: 9. Per the germline V gene, CDR1 is SGHDN and CDR2 is FVKESK. The CDR3 protein is CASSGPGQVFYNEQFF. Here the CDR3 DNA reads TGTGCCAGCAGCGGACCGGGACAGGTATTCTACAATGAGCAGTTCTTC.

The gene calls are TRBV7-6 and TRBJ1-4; tentatively, D is TRBD1 (6 bases). Germline V gene sequence: CDR1 SGHVS, CDR2 FNYEAQ. The length of the CDR3 is 14 residues. V shed 5 bases and J shed 8 bases, with 15 bases lying between them. This CDR3 is CASSLQGNWEKLFF. Here the CDR3 DNA reads TGTGCCAGCAGCCTCCAGGGGAATTGGGAAAAACTGTTTTTT.

The rearrangement links TRBV5-1 to TRBJ1-1; no firm D call. V was clipped by 0 bases and J by 9 bases, with 9 bases between them. The V gene's germline CDR1 is SGHRS and CDR2 YFSETQ. The CDR3 has 12 residues. The chain's CDR3 is CASSLVGRKAFF. The DNA for the CDR3 is TGCGCCAGCAGCTTGGTGGGGAGGAAAGCTTTCTTT.